The clone carrying this T cell receptor beta chain has a count of ten or more. The CDR3 consists of 16 residues. The junction had 12 bases not matched to a gene; V was cut back by 6 bases and J by 4 bases. Germline CDR1 is SEHNR and CDR2 is FQNEAQ (reference sequence). Time point defined: sample taken at primary tumor resection. TCRs were sequenced from unsorted whole RNA of tumor, nontumor lung or PBMC. This record comes from a study of spatial heterogeneity in lung cancer. In the study overall: More than 9.5 raw reads, on average, carried each unique TCR and UMI combination.

TCR cDNA molecules each had a unique molecular identifier. One entry per CDR3 protein, called by TCRdb with MiXCR from the 5' RACE reads. The top ten clones hold roughly 7.2% of a sample with under 100,000 distinct CDR3 sequences, about 9.4% of them seen once. The chain couples TRBV7-9 to TRBJ2-1, with 7 bases identical to TRBD2. The source is a male donor with early-stage non-small cell lung cancer. Material: PBMCs, obtained at surgery. The DNA of the CDR3 is TGTGCCAGCAGTCCCACTAGCGTTCATCCTTACAATGAGCAGTTCTTC. This translates into CASSPTSVHPYNEQFF. Together with reference TRBV7-9 and TRBJ2-1, the CDR3 gives the full variable domain: DTGVSQNPRHKITKRGQNVTFRCDPISEHNRLYWYRQTLGQGPEFLTYFQNEAQLEKSRLLSDRFSAERPKGSFSTLEIQRTEQGDSAMYLCASSPTSVHPYNEQFFGPGTRLTVL.